This TCR beta chain originates from a study of blood T cell repertoires in COVID-19. Participants were aged roughly 18 to 89 years from roughly 26 US areas. Assignment of participants to cohorts was predicated upon participant-reported clinical history. Donors in Cohort 3 counted as recovered after two negative PCRs, clearance, or symptom resolution. Sequencing was performed with immunoSEQ multiplex PCR; in TCRdb, only in-frame clones are kept and a portion is missing. The data contain under 300,000 clones, less than 90% of them singletons. Trimming cost V 2 bases and J 4 bases; bases outside gene matches: 7. CDR1 and CDR2 from the germline V gene are SGHRS and YFSETQ. This CDR3 contains 16 residues.

The chain has TRBV5-1 and TRBJ2-3, with 10 positions matching TRBD2. The TCR comes from a woman aged 45-65 years who had recovered from COVID-19. The sequenced sample consisted of PBMCs or T cells enriched from blood (not recorded which). CDR3 residues: CASSFQAGGLSDTQYF. Here the CDR3 DNA reads TGCGCCAGCAGCTTCCAAGCGGGAGGGCTGTCAGATACGCAGTATTTT.